The source of this T cell receptor (beta chain) is a study of blood T cell repertoires in COVID-19 (dated by TCRdb to about 2020). With respect to the entire study: For ImmuneRACE Cohort 3, a participant was defined as recovered based on two consecutive negative NP/OP PCR tests, clearance by a healthcare professional, or resolution of symptoms. The repertoires were released in a freely available public database intended as a resource for research on the immune response to SARS-CoV-2. The dataset comprised deeply sampled blood TCRbeta repertoires from subjects exposed to, actively infected with, or recovered from COVID-19. Samples covering the acute and convalescent phases of COVID-19 were provided by collaborators in the United States, Italy and Spain. The prospective study material was composed of cDNA or gDNA derived from T cells, B-cell-depleted T cells, or PBMCs. Where available, HLA class I and class II types were obtained from metadata supplied by the sample provider rather than from assay-based typing. Nearly every sample came with metadata listing a de-identified subject ID, COVID-19 status, age in years and sex. The samples were drawn from two sources: the first 160 participants of the ongoing ImmuneRACE study, and 950 to 1,500 subjects contributed by 6 global collaborators. The research as a whole found: The amount of clinical and demographic metadata varied by source and participant and was provided uncurated.

TCRbeta CDR3 regions were amplified from genomic DNA using the immunoSEQ Assay, a bias-controlled multiplex PCR. On the study's bioinformatics: Nucleated cell counts per sample were estimated from amplification of reference gene primers within the assay. To quantify the absolute abundance of each unique TCRbeta CDR3 rearrangement, sequence reads were collapsed and filtered. For each sample, productive Simpson clonality was calculated as the square root of Simpson's diversity index over productive rearrangements. TCRdb provides this immuneACCESS table in a form limited to in-frame rearrangements. Some clones are lacking; in checked studies, under half of them reflect an unresolved V gene, and why the rest are absent is not known. D and trimming come from the DNA, and the V and J calls and clone size come from that table. The sample table shows under 400,000 clones, and about 89% are seen once. Approximately 1.8% of the sample comes from the top ten.

Participants in the prospective study were aged 18 to 89 years, lived in approximately 26 United States geographic areas, and enrolled through a virtual design. In the prospective study, participants were assigned to cohorts based on the clinical history participants reported in a screening survey and a study questionnaire. In the prospective study, whole blood, serum and a nasopharyngeal or oropharyngeal swab were collected from each participant by mobile phlebotomists. Prospective study participants could optionally give additional blood draws and questionnaires over an approximately 2-month period. Prospective study blood samples were shipped either frozen or at room temperature before DNA extraction. For this clone: What this receptor recognizes is not known. Qualities for individual bases were not recorded, and no much larger clone is one base off. Other DNA sequences in this sample translate to the same CDR3.

V and J are trimmed by 1 base and 7 bases, and the gene matches miss 2 bases of the junction. CDR1 and CDR2 are drawn from the germline V gene: SGHAT, FQNNGV. From the cysteine through the phenylalanine, the CDR3 covers 15 amino acids. The only DNA kept is the CDR3, 45 bases in frame from the first base. The chain couples TRBV11-2 to TRBJ1-6; the junction holds 9 bases that match TRBD1. This receptor was obtained from a man aged 40-50 years in a cohort exposed to, infected with or recovered from COVID-19 (not recorded which). Material for sequencing was PBMCs or T cells enriched from blood (not recorded which). CDR3 protein: CASSLVGQGNSPLHF. In nucleotides, the sequence is TGTGCCAGCAGCTTAGTTGGACAGGGGAATTCACCCCTCCACTTT.